The 30 T cell receptor beta chains listed next were all sequenced from one sample in a study of T cells in localized non-small cell lung cancer. Generated by immunoSEQ multiplex PCR, the TCRdb table keeps only in-frame clones and is missing some. The table records tens of thousands of clones, about 88% of them present only once. The sequencing here drew on peripheral blood, taken before any cancer treatment. All receptors derive from an older female donor with stage I squamous cell lung carcinoma.

The V gene is TRBV10-3, the J gene TRBJ2-7, with 8 positions matching TRBD2. This CDR3 spans 15 amino acids. V was pared by 2 bases and J by 2 bases, with 5 bases of the junction left unmatched. CDR1 and CDR2 (germline): ENHRY, SYGVKD. In nucleotides, the CDR3 is TGTGCCATCAGTGAGACGACTAGCGTGACCTACGAGCAGTACTTC. Translating gives CAISETTSVTYEQYF.

This chain links TRBV30 with TRBJ1-4, with TRBD1 as a possible D gene (5 bases). The CDR3 is made up of 13 amino acids. Germline CDR1 is GTSNPN and CDR2 is SVGIG (reference sequence). Trimming removed 2 bases at V and 7 bases at J, with 11 bases between. The CDR3 nucleotides read TGTGCCTGGAGTACCTCAGGGAGTGAAAAACTGTTTTTT. This translates into CAWSTSGSEKLFF.

This sequence joins TRBV4-2 and TRBJ2-1; possibly TRBD2 for D (5 bases). This CDR3 has 17 amino acids. The V end lost 4 bases, the J end lost 0 bases, and 16 bases lay between the germline ends. Looked up from germline, CDR1 is LGHNA and CDR2 is YNFKEQ. As DNA, the CDR3 is TGTGCCAGCAGCCCTCTGACTACCTCCTTCTCCTACAATGAGCAGTTCTTC. This translates into CASSPLTTSFSYNEQFF.

This chain links TRBV4-3 with TRBJ1-2, with TRBD1 identical over 7 bases. The CDR3 consists of 15 residues. From germline, CDR1 is LGHNA and CDR2 YSLEER. The trim removed 0 bases at V and 7 bases at J, leaving 8 bases unmatched. Here the CDR3 DNA reads TGCGCCAGCAGCCAAGAATTAACAGGGGCTGGTGGCTACACCTTC. Translating it yields CASSQELTGAGGYTF.

This clone occurred once. The chain joins TRBV7-3 to TRBJ2-2; unclear D gene. V gave up 4 bases and J gave up 0 bases, with 9 bases separating them. The CDR3 runs 15 residues. The germline CDR1 and CDR2 sequences are SGHTA and FQGTGA. This CDR3 is CASSSLAANTGELFF. The CDR3 bases are TGTGCCAGCAGCTCCTTGGCGGCGAACACCGGGGAGCTGTTTTTT.

The chain combines TRBV18 with TRBJ2-2; 9 nucleotides match TRBD2. Germline CDR1 is KGHSH and CDR2 is LQKENI. CDR3 length: 16 amino acids. After removal of 0 bases from V and 7 bases from J, the junction contained 6 bases not matched to a gene. CDR3 nucleotides: TGTGCCAGCTCACCACCGCTAGCGGGATACGGCGGGGAGCTGTTTTTT. It encodes CASSPPLAGYGGELFF.

The rearrangement joins TRBV29-1 to TRBJ2-2; D gene ambiguous. Between the trimmed V and J ends, which lost 0 bases and 5 bases, there was a span of 22 bases. This CDR3 is built from 18 residues. Germline lookup yields CDR1 SQVTM and CDR2 ANQGSEA. CDR3 nucleotide sequence: TGCAGCGTTGAAGATGCGGCTAGTCCCGCCGAATGGACCGGGGAGCTGTTTTTT. It yields the protein CSVEDAASPAEWTGELFF.

The chain uses TRBV6-5 and TRBJ1-5; TRBD1 is a possible D gene (5 bases). Germline values: CDR1 MNHEY, CDR2 SVGAGI. V shed 2 bases and J shed 7 bases, with 12 bases lying between them. This CDR3 contains 14 residues. CDR3 protein: CASSYKVEGQPQHF. Written as DNA, the CDR3 is TGTGCCAGCAGTTACAAGGTGGAGGGGCAGCCCCAGCATTTT.

This chain connects TRBV6-1 to TRBJ2-3; D might be TRBD1 or TRBD2, each matching 6 bases. Germline loops: CDR1 MNHNS, CDR2 SASEGT. V shed 8 bases and J shed 1 base, with 13 bases lying between them. This CDR3 contains 14 residues. The CDR3 protein is CASSEGGGTDTQYF. In DNA, the CDR3 is TGTGCCAGCTCCGAGGGGGGCGGCACAGATACGCAGTATTTT.

The chain joins TRBV6-5 to TRBJ1-1; D is unclear. V dropped 5 bases and J dropped 4 bases, with 11 bases sitting between them. Germline values: CDR1 MNHEY, CDR2 SVGAGI. The CDR3 has 13 residues. DNA of the CDR3: TGTGCCAGCAGTAGTAACAGAGCCACTGAAGCTTTCTTT. This sequence encodes CASSSNRATEAFF.

The chain employs TRBV4-3 and TRBJ1-2; TRBD1 aligns across 9 bases. Unmatched junction bases numbered 12, after V lost 2 bases and J lost 8 bases. Germline lookup yields CDR1 LGHNA and CDR2 YSLEER. The CDR3 sequence is 16 residues long. The CDR3 spells CASSQSWTGEGGGYTF. Here the CDR3 DNA reads TGCGCCAGCAGCCAATCCTGGACAGGGGAGGGGGGAGGCTACACCTTC.

The V and J genes are TRBV27 and TRBJ2-7; 8 bases are shared with TRBD2. This CDR3 is built from 14 residues. The V gene's germline CDR1 is MNHEY and CDR2 SMNVEV (reference sequence). V shed 4 bases and J 5 bases; nucleotides not matched to a gene: 7. CDR3 nucleotide sequence: TGTGCCAGCAGTTACGGGACTAGTGGAGACGAGCAGTACTTC. Amino acids: CASSYGTSGDEQYF.

Turning to this clone: Other DNA variants within this sample encode the same CDR3. V gene TRBV7-8 combines with J gene TRBJ1-3; 8 nucleotides line up with TRBD1. This CDR3 is 13 amino acids long. J lost 4 bases, V lost 5 bases, and 1 base had no gene match. Germline V gives CDR1 SGHVS, CDR2 FQNEAQ. CDR3 in amino acids: CASSRDRGNTIYF. Written as DNA, the CDR3 is TGTGCCAGCAGCCGGGACAGGGGAAACACCATATATTTT.

The rearrangement links TRBV7-2 to TRBJ1-5; D is undetermined. In germline, CDR1 is SGHTA, CDR2 FQGNSA. V was trimmed by 0 bases and J by 3 bases, leaving 9 bases between them. This CDR3 is 15 amino acids long. CDR3 sequence: CASSLAAGPNQPQHF. The DNA for the CDR3 is TGTGCCAGCAGCTTAGCGGCCGGCCCCAATCAGCCCCAGCATTTT.

The CDR3 coding sequence is TGTGCCAGCAGCTCCCTCAATCAGCCCCAGCATTTT. Its protein product is CASSSLNQPQHF. The chain recombines TRBV7-8 with TRBJ1-5; D not certain. Trimming left V 4 bases short and J 3 bases short, with 4 bases between. The CDR3 consists of 12 residues. Per the germline V gene, CDR1 is SGHVS and CDR2 is FQNEAQ.

This clone came up a few times. DNA of the CDR3: TGTGCCAGTAGTGCTACGGGAGGCAGCCTGACCTACGAGCAGTACTTC. This codes for CASSATGGSLTYEQYF. This chain joins TRBV19 and TRBJ2-7; 7 bases align to TRBD2. CDR3 length equals 16 residues. V was pared by 5 bases and J by 2 bases, with 12 bases of the junction left unmatched. From germline, CDR1 is LNHDA and CDR2 SQIVND (reference sequence).

The V and J genes are TRBV11-2 and TRBJ2-1; D unclear. V dropped 1 base and J dropped 6 bases, with 19 bases sitting between them. The CDR3 sequence is 17 residues long. Germline lookup yields CDR1 SGHAT and CDR2 FQNNGV. DNA for the CDR3: TGTGCCAGCAGCTTAGCCGATAGCAAGTGGGTTGGCAATGAGCAGTTCTTC. Residues: CASSLADSKWVGNEQFF.

This chain joins TRBV10-3 and TRBJ2-6; TRBD1 agrees at 8 bases. Germline values: CDR1 ENHRY, CDR2 SYGVKD. V gave up 11 bases and J gave up 4 bases; unmatched junction bases: 13. The CDR3 is 16 residues long. The CDR3: CAPWTGKIAGANVLTF. Written as DNA, the CDR3 is TGTGCCCCCTGGACAGGGAAAATTGCCGGGGCCAACGTCCTGACTTTC.

The J gene is TRBJ2-1, the V gene TRBV7-9, with TRBD2 matching over 8 bases. J lost 7 bases, V lost 5 bases, and 7 bases had no gene match. This CDR3 region has 14 residues. The germline gives CDR1 SEHNR, CDR2 FQNEAQ (reference sequence). CDR3 nucleotides: TGTGCCAGCAGCCCTGCGGGGGGACGGAATGAGCAGTTCTTC. This translates into CASSPAGGRNEQFF.

The chain joins TRBV6-5 to TRBJ2-1; tentative D call: TRBD2 (6 bases). The CDR3 covers 16 residues. Germline V gene lookup returns CDR1 MNHEY and CDR2 SVGAGI. Trimming left V 0 bases short and J 7 bases short, with 16 bases between. Written as DNA, the CDR3 is TGTGCCAGCAGTTACTCATCGGGGAGGCCGGGGAATGAGCAGTTCTTC. Its translation: CASSYSSGRPGNEQFF.

Remarks on this clone: Other nucleotide sequences in the sample specify the same CDR3. The rearrangement links TRBV5-1 to TRBJ2-7; the match to TRBD2 covers 7 bases. The V gene's germline CDR1 is SGHRS and CDR2 YFSETQ. The junction had 2 bases not matched to a gene; V was cut back by 2 bases and J by 0 bases. The CDR3 covers 14 residues. The CDR3 spells CASSFGGSSYEQYF. Here the CDR3 DNA reads TGCGCCAGCAGCTTTGGCGGGAGCTCCTACGAGCAGTACTTC.

The table lists this clone with a few counts. The genes are TRBV14 and TRBJ1-2; possibly TRBD1 for D (5 bases). V lost 8 bases and J 4 bases, leaving 26 bases between the germline ends. This CDR3 region has 17 residues. The germline gives CDR1 SGHDN, CDR2 FVKESK. The CDR3: CASGGFSLFFGSYGYTF. The CDR3, as DNA: TGTGCCAGCGGGGGATTTTCCCTCTTTTTCGGTAGCTATGGCTACACCTTC.

This clone was observed once. The rearrangement uses TRBV4-3 and TRBJ2-5; 13 bases line up with TRBD2. The CDR3 is 17 residues long. The germline gives CDR1 LGHNA, CDR2 YSLEER. The V and J ends lost 2 bases and 5 bases, in that order; junction bases with no gene match: 8. CDR3 region: CASSQMTSGGPGETQYF. CDR3 sequence (DNA): TGCGCCAGCAGCCAAATGACTAGCGGGGGGCCGGGGGAGACCCAGTACTTC.

The chain couples TRBV7-2 to TRBJ2-3; perhaps TRBD2 as D (7 bases). Germline V gene sequence: CDR1 SGHTA, CDR2 FQGNSA. The CDR3 loop spans 14 amino acids. V lost 2 bases, J lost 4 bases, and 10 bases lay in between. The CDR3 DNA follows: TGTGCCAGCAGCTTATGGGAGGGGGCAGATACGCAGTATTTT. This translates into CASSLWEGADTQYF.

The V call is TRBV19, the J call TRBJ2-3; D may match TRBD1 or TRBD2 (5 bases each). V was pared by 5 bases and J by 1 base, with 10 bases between. The CDR3 covers 14 residues. Germline V gene data show CDR1 as LNHDA and CDR2 as SQIVND (reference sequence). The CDR3 bases are TGTGCCAGTAGTCAGGGACGGGGCACAGATACGCAGTATTTT. This gives the protein CASSQGRGTDTQYF. Full variable domain (remainder filled in from reference TRBV19 and TRBJ2-3): DGGITQSPKYLFRKEGQNVTLSCEQNLNHDAMYWYRQDPGQGLRLIYYSQIVNDFQKGDIAEGYSVSREKKESFPLTVTSAQKNPTAFYLCASSQGRGTDTQYFGPGTRLTVL.

The chain recombines TRBV7-3 with TRBJ2-2; no firm D call. CDR3 size: 13 residues. Trimming pared 0 bases from V and 2 bases from J, leaving 1 base between. CDR1 SGHTA and CDR2 FQGTGA come from the germline V gene. Written as DNA, the CDR3 is TGTGCCAGCAGCTTAACAAACACCGGGGAGCTGTTTTTT. Translated, it gives CASSLTNTGELFF.

The V gene is TRBV6-1, the J gene TRBJ1-1, with a tentative D call TRBD1 (6 bases). The V and J ends lost 1 base and 2 bases respectively, with 11 bases between them. Germline V gene lookup returns CDR1 MNHNS and CDR2 SASEGT. The CDR3 extends over 15 amino acids. Written as DNA, the CDR3 is TGTGCCAGCAGTGAAGTGGGCAGGGGAAACACTGAAGCTTTCTTT. The encoded protein is CASSEVGRGNTEAFF.

The V gene is TRBV11-2, the J gene TRBJ2-7; 11 bases align to TRBD2. Trimming took 7 bases from V and 1 from J; bases not matched to a gene: 6. CDR1 and CDR2 from the germline V gene are SGHAT and FQNNGV. The CDR3 runs to 15 residues. Written as DNA, the CDR3 is TGTGCCAGCACCAAAACTAGCGGGAGTTCCTACGAGCAGTACTTC. The encoded protein is CASTKTSGSSYEQYF.

This chain links TRBV7-9 with TRBJ2-3; the match to TRBD2 covers 13 bases. Germline V CDR1 and CDR2: SEHNR, FQNEAQ (reference sequence). The CDR3 spans 14 residues. Unmatched junction bases numbered 3, after V lost 7 bases and J lost 5 bases. In DNA, the CDR3 is TGTGCCAGCACCGGACTAGCGGGAGTAGATACGCAGTATTTT. This translates into CASTGLAGVDTQYF.

CDR3 coding DNA: TGTGCCAGTAGTATAGCCCGGTCCCAGGCCGTCTATGGCTACACCTTC. Translating gives CASSIARSQAVYGYTF. The chain links TRBV19 to TRBJ1-2; no definite D call. Germline-derived CDR1 and CDR2 are LNHDA and SQIVND (reference sequence). With 1 base removed from V and 4 bases from J, the gap between germline ends came to 16 bases. The CDR3 sequence is 16 residues long.